A selection of T cell receptor beta chains follows, all from one sample in a study of long-term antiretroviral therapy in people with HIV. TCRdb's table, derived via immunoSEQ multiplex PCR, lists solely in-frame clones and lacks some. The sample comprises fewer than 30,000 clones, about 86% of which are singletons, and 4% to 6% rests with the top ten. Sequences were derived from unsorted PBMCs, sampled approximately 2.7 years after starting antiretroviral therapy. The receptors originated from a man aged 35 to 55 with HIV. Both conserved end residues are part of each CDR3. The order of the fields is V gene, D gene, J gene, clone size, CDR3 protein, CDR3 DNA. D genes are given only for firm matches. A clone size is listed for some rows: how often the clone was seen (once, few, many), or a class if it is expanded.

TRBV29-1	.	TRBJ2-1	.	CSVCDTYNEQFF	TGCAGCGTTTGTGACACGTACAATGAGCAGTTCTTC
TRBV25-1	.	TRBJ2-7	.	CASSDWDYEQYF	TGTGCCAGCAGTGATTGGGACTACGAGCAGTACTTC
TRBV11-2	TRBD1	TRBJ2-7	.	CASSLGGQSYEQYF	TGTGCCAGCAGCTTAGGGGGACAGTCCTACGAGCAGTACTTC
TRBV7-2	.	TRBJ1-3	.	CASSLGPWGNGNTIYF	TGTGCCAGCAGCTTAGGACCGTGGGGCAACGGAAACACCATATATTTT
TRBV7-2	.	TRBJ1-1	.	CASSLVTGRQNTEAFF	TGTGCCAGCAGCTTAGTAACAGGGCGACAGAACACTGAAGCTTTCTTT
TRBV5-4	TRBD1	TRBJ2-7	.	CASSPGTVLSSYEQYF	TGTGCCAGCAGCCCCGGGACAGTCCTTAGCTCCTACGAGCAGTACTTC
TRBV7-9	TRBD1	TRBJ1-4	.	CASSPVGDSGEKLFF	TGTGCCAGCAGCCCAGTGGGGGACAGCGGGGAAAAACTGTTTTTT
TRBV6-5	.	TRBJ1-1	.	CASSGTGRLNTEAFF	TGTGCCAGCAGCGGAACGGGCCGGCTGAACACTGAAGCTTTCTTT
TRBV28	.	TRBJ2-4	.	CASRAPGLGNIQYF	TGTGCCAGCAGAGCTCCAGGGTTGGGAAACATTCAGTACTTC
TRBV7-9	.	TRBJ2-7	.	CASSLGGLRVIGDEQYF	TGTGCCAGCAGCTTAGGCGGGTTACGGGTCATTGGGGACGAGCAGTACTTC
TRBV5-1	TRBD1	TRBJ2-3	.	CASSLSDRGATDTQYF	TGCGCCAGCAGCCTCTCAGACAGGGGAGCGACAGATACGCAGTATTTT
TRBV11-2	TRBD1	TRBJ1-2	.	CASSLYTTGGLYGYTF	TGTGCCAGCAGCTTATATACGACAGGGGGCTTGTATGGCTACACCTTC
TRBV5-6	TRBD1	TRBJ1-1	.	CASSLGTGLNTEAFF	TGTGCCAGCAGCTTGGGGACAGGGCTAAACACTGAAGCTTTCTTT
TRBV9	.	TRBJ2-7	.	CASSVGGNSYEQYF	TGTGCCAGCAGCGTCGGAGGGAATTCCTACGAGCAGTACTTC
TRBV27	TRBD1	TRBJ2-1	.	CASSPTGQYNEQFF	TGTGCCAGCAGTCCTACGGGACAGTACAATGAGCAGTTCTTC
TRBV19	.	TRBJ2-7	.	CASQVEGVKYF	TGTGCCAGCCAGGTCGAGGGGGTAAAGTACTTC
TRBV4-2	.	TRBJ1-4	.	CASSRTAPDNEKLFF	TGTGCCAGCAGCCGGACAGCACCAGACAATGAAAAACTGTTTTTT
TRBV30	TRBD1	TRBJ2-7	.	CAWSEETGGRKQYF	TGTGCCTGGAGTGAGGAGACAGGGGGAAGAAAGCAGTACTTC
TRBV6-5	TRBD1	TRBJ2-7	.	CASSRQGEGFEQYF	TGTGCCAGCAGTCGACAGGGGGAGGGATTCGAGCAGTACTTC
TRBV11-3	TRBD2	TRBJ2-3	.	CASSRLASTDTQYF	TGTGCCAGCAGCCGACTAGCGAGCACAGATACGCAGTATTTT
TRBV19	TRBD1	TRBJ1-1	few	CASTGQGRRTEAFF	TGTGCCAGTACGGGACAGGGGAGACGAACTGAAGCTTTCTTT
TRBV6-5	.	TRBJ2-7	.	CATKPGNSYEQYF	TGTGCCACCAAGCCCGGGAACTCCTACGAGCAGTACTTC
TRBV28	TRBD1	TRBJ2-7	once	CASSRGGQGTYEQYF	TGTGCCAGCAGTAGGGGGGGACAGGGAACCTACGAGCAGTACTTC
TRBV13	TRBD2	TRBJ2-2	.	CASSLGPSGVITGELFF	TGTGCCAGCAGCTTAGGTCCTAGCGGGGTTATCACCGGGGAGCTGTTTTTT
TRBV18	.	TRBJ2-7	.	CASSPVDFRSTYEQYF	TGTGCCAGCTCACCCGTTGACTTTCGCTCAACCTACGAGCAGTACTTC
TRBV18	.	TRBJ2-5	.	CASSPETGQETQYF	TGTGCCAGCTCACCCGAGACCGGACAAGAGACCCAGTACTTC
TRBV11-3	.	TRBJ2-7	.	CASSPRGHGTYEQYF	TGTGCCAGCAGCCCCCGGGGCCATGGGACCTACGAGCAGTACTTC
TRBV6-5	.	TRBJ1-2	.	CASSYGAQGRGGYTF	TGTGCCAGCAGTTACGGTGCCCAGGGACGGGGTGGCTACACCTTC
TRBV19	TRBD1	TRBJ1-1	.	CASTSQGKNTEAFF	TGTGCCAGTACCTCACAGGGGAAGAACACTGAAGCTTTCTTT
TRBV11-2	.	TRBJ2-2	.	CASSRMAGELFF	TGTGCCAGCAGCCGCATGGCCGGGGAGCTGTTTTTT
TRBV7-9	.	TRBJ1-2	.	CASSLVTIGYTF	TGTGCCAGCAGCTTAGTCACGATTGGCTACACCTTC
TRBV27	TRBD2	TRBJ2-7	.	CASRPTSGTPYEQYF	TGTGCCAGCAGACCGACTAGCGGGACGCCCTACGAGCAGTACTTC
TRBV7-6	.	TRBJ1-6	.	CASSLSEQPNSPLHF	TGTGCCAGCAGCTTATCCGAGCAGCCTAATTCACCCCTCCACTTT
TRBV30	.	TRBJ1-2	.	CAWQRTANYGYTF	TGTGCCTGGCAGAGGACAGCGAACTATGGCTACACCTTC
TRBV15	TRBD1	TRBJ2-7	once	CATSRDRVKYEQYF	TGTGCCACCAGCCGTGACAGGGTTAAATACGAGCAGTACTTC
TRBV4-3	.	TRBJ2-5	.	CASSQDPTRSETQYF	TGCGCCAGCAGCCAAGATCCCACTAGATCTGAGACCCAGTACTTC
TRBV28	.	TRBJ1-1	.	CASSFPAWGRTSGMNTEAFF	TGTGCCAGCAGTTTCCCAGCATGGGGGCGGACCAGCGGCATGAACACTGAAGCTTTCTTT